The rows below give T cell receptor beta chains drawn from one sample of a study of blood T cell repertoires in COVID-19. The protocol was immunoSEQ multiplex PCR, while the TCRdb copy is restricted to in-frame clones and leaves out a portion. The table lists 40,000 to 55,000 clones, 85% to 95% of them singletons, with 4.5% to 6.5% in the top ten. Sequenced: peripheral blood. The receptors here all came from a human donor in a cohort sampled during active COVID-19. Each CDR3 is given with its conserved first and last residue. Each record gives: clone size, J gene, D gene, V gene, CDR3 protein, CDR3 DNA. D genes are given only for firm matches. Clone sizes are given selectively: once, few, many, or a class where the clone is expanded.

size: -; J: TRBJ2-1; D: TRBD1; V: TRBV7-9; CDR3: CASSSTGGSLGNEQFF; DNA: TGTGCCAGCAGCTCGACAGGGGGCAGCTTGGGAAATGAGCAGTTCTTC
size: -; J: TRBJ2-7; D: TRBD1; V: TRBV5-6; CDR3: CASSLGLMRDRQYF; DNA: TGTGCCAGCAGCTTGGGACTCATGAGGGACAGGCAGTACTTC
size: -; J: TRBJ2-3; D: -; V: TRBV7-2; CDR3: CASSLVYSESTQYF; DNA: TGTGCCAGCAGCTTAGTCTATTCCGAGAGTACGCAGTATTTT
size: -; J: TRBJ2-7; D: TRBD2; V: TRBV5-6; CDR3: CASSSRRVIAGGNYEQYF; DNA: TGTGCCAGCAGCTCGAGACGAGTAATAGCGGGGGGCAACTACGAGCAGTACTTC
size: once; J: TRBJ2-5; D: -; V: TRBV18; CDR3: CASSQGVQETQYF; DNA: TGTGCCAGCTCACAGGGAGTTCAAGAGACCCAGTACTTC
size: -; J: TRBJ1-1; D: -; V: TRBV9; CDR3: CASSVQGISTEAFF; DNA: TGTGCCAGCAGCGTTCAGGGGATTTCCACTGAAGCTTTCTTT
size: -; J: TRBJ2-2; D: TRBD1; V: TRBV10-3; CDR3: CAISERTGSTGELFF; DNA: TGTGCCATCAGTGAAAGGACAGGATCCACCGGGGAGCTGTTTTTT
size: -; J: TRBJ2-5; D: -; V: TRBV5-1; CDR3: CASSLGSGQETQYF; DNA: TGCGCCAGCAGCTTGGGTTCAGGGCAAGAGACCCAGTACTTC
size: -; J: TRBJ1-1; D: TRBD1; V: TRBV4-1; CDR3: CASALGQGKNTEAFF; DNA: TGCGCCAGCGCGCTAGGACAGGGAAAGAACACTGAAGCTTTCTTT
size: -; J: TRBJ1-2; D: -; V: TRBV6-5; CDR3: CASTFSQEGGYTF; DNA: TGTGCCAGCACTTTTTCGCAGGAGGGAGGCTACACCTTC
size: -; J: TRBJ1-4; D: -; V: TRBV4-1; CDR3: CASSHQFATNEKLFF; DNA: TGCGCCAGCAGCCATCAATTTGCAACTAATGAAAAACTGTTTTTT
size: -; J: TRBJ2-3; D: -; V: TRBV21-1; CDR3: CASGTLGLAGGPIRGDTQYF; DNA: TGTGCCAGCGGAACTTTAGGACTAGCGGGAGGGCCAATTCGAGGAGATACGCAGTATTTT
size: -; J: TRBJ2-7; D: TRBD1; V: TRBV15; CDR3: CATSPRQGPYEQYF; DNA: TGTGCCACCAGCCCACGACAGGGGCCCTACGAGCAGTACTTC
size: -; J: TRBJ2-3; D: TRBD2; V: TRBV7-2; CDR3: CASSLSRTSGSWADTQYF; DNA: TGTGCCAGCAGCTTATCGAGGACTAGCGGGAGTTGGGCAGATACGCAGTATTTT
size: once; J: TRBJ2-1; D: TRBD1; V: TRBV27; CDR3: CASSLRTGSIDEQFF; DNA: TGTGCCAGCAGTTTAAGGACAGGGAGTATTGATGAGCAGTTCTTC
size: -; J: TRBJ2-1; D: TRBD2; V: TRBV10-3; CDR3: CASSGGRSGHEQFF; DNA: TGTGCCTCCAGCGGGGGGCGTTCGGGTCACGAGCAGTTCTTC
size: few; J: TRBJ2-1; D: TRBD2; V: TRBV6-4; CDR3: CASSDGTSGGWDEQFF; DNA: TGTGCCAGCAGTGACGGGACTAGCGGGGGCTGGGATGAGCAGTTCTTC
size: -; J: TRBJ1-2; D: -; V: TRBV18; CDR3: CASSRATDRPNYGYTF; DNA: TGTGCCAGCTCACGGGCGACGGACAGACCTAACTATGGCTACACCTTC
size: once; J: TRBJ2-7; D: -; V: TRBV11-2; CDR3: CASSPGGSGSYEQYF; DNA: TGTGCCAGCAGCCCAGGTGGCAGCGGCTCCTACGAGCAGTACTTC
size: -; J: TRBJ1-1; D: -; V: TRBV9; CDR3: CASSETVNTEAFF; DNA: TGTGCCAGCAGCGAGACAGTGAACACTGAAGCTTTCTTT
size: -; J: TRBJ2-1; D: -; V: TRBV6-1; CDR3: CASSEQGFYNEQFF; DNA: TGTGCCAGCAGTGAACAGGGCTTTTACAATGAGCAGTTCTTC
size: -; J: TRBJ2-2; D: TRBD2; V: TRBV5-1; CDR3: CASSVGTRDGELFF; DNA: TGCGCCAGCAGCGTAGGGACTAGGGACGGGGAGCTGTTTTTT
size: -; J: TRBJ2-1; D: -; V: TRBV7-2; CDR3: CASSLQGDEQFF; DNA: TGTGCCAGCAGCTTACAGGGCGATGAGCAGTTCTTC
size: -; J: TRBJ2-3; D: TRBD2; V: TRBV29-1; CDR3: CSVEVAGGPPDTQYF; DNA: TGCAGCGTTGAGGTAGCGGGAGGGCCCCCAGATACGCAGTATTTT
size: -; J: TRBJ1-2; D: TRBD1; V: TRBV30; CDR3: CAWRDRDRGFPSYGYTF; DNA: TGTGCCTGGAGGGACCGGGACAGGGGCTTCCCCTCCTATGGCTACACCTTC
size: -; J: TRBJ2-1; D: -; V: TRBV12-3/TRBV12-4; CDR3: CASGSSSYNEQFF; DNA: TGTGCCAGCGGGTCTAGCTCCTACAATGAGCAGTTCTTC
size: -; J: TRBJ2-1; D: -; V: TRBV2; CDR3: CASRLEGHEQFF; DNA: TGTGCCAGCAGACTAGAAGGTCATGAGCAGTTCTTC
size: -; J: TRBJ1-6; D: TRBD1; V: TRBV14; CDR3: CASSQGRDRVDSPLHF; DNA: TGTGCCAGCAGCCAAGGCCGGGACAGGGTAGATTCACCCCTCCACTTT
size: -; J: TRBJ1-1; D: -; V: TRBV28; CDR3: CASSTQQGIYTEAFF; DNA: TGTGCCAGCAGTACCCAACAGGGAATCTACACTGAAGCTTTCTTT
size: -; J: TRBJ2-3; D: TRBD1; V: TRBV30; CDR3: CAAIPPGQNTDTQYF; DNA: TGTGCCGCCATTCCCCCGGGACAGAACACAGATACGCAGTATTTT
size: -; J: TRBJ2-5; D: TRBD2; V: TRBV6-5; CDR3: CASSSGTSFKETQYF; DNA: TGTGCCAGCAGTTCCGGGACTAGCTTTAAAGAGACCCAGTACTTC
size: -; J: TRBJ2-7; D: TRBD1; V: TRBV6-1; CDR3: CASSERDSASYEQYF; DNA: TGTGCCAGCAGTGAACGGGACAGCGCGAGTTACGAGCAGTACTTC
size: -; J: TRBJ1-6; D: TRBD1; V: TRBV4-3; CDR3: CASSQGSRGLSSPLHF; DNA: TGCGCCAGCAGCCAAGGTTCCAGGGGGCTTAGTTCACCCCTCCACTTT
size: -; J: TRBJ2-3; D: TRBD2; V: TRBV5-1; CDR3: CASSLAEGLATNTQYF; DNA: TGCGCCAGCAGCTTGGCCGAGGGACTAGCTACAAATACGCAGTATTTT
size: -; J: TRBJ2-1; D: -; V: TRBV11-2; CDR3: CASSLGPQGSNEQFF; DNA: TGTGCCAGCAGCTTAGGTCCCCAGGGGAGCAATGAGCAGTTCTTC
size: few; J: TRBJ2-2; D: -; V: TRBV4-2; CDR3: CASSQERHTGELFF; DNA: TGTGCCAGCAGCCAAGAGCGGCACACCGGGGAGCTGTTTTTT
size: once; J: TRBJ1-2; D: -; V: TRBV3-1/TRBV3-2; CDR3: CASSLRSVQNYGYTF; DNA: TGTGCCAGCAGTCTCAGGTCGGTTCAAAACTATGGCTACACCTTC
size: -; J: TRBJ1-6; D: -; V: TRBV14; CDR3: CASSQEYGGDFRNSPLHF; DNA: TGTGCCAGCAGCCAAGAGTATGGGGGGGACTTTCGGAATTCACCCCTCCACTTT
size: -; J: TRBJ2-3; D: TRBD2; V: TRBV7-8; CDR3: CASSLVTSGSTDTQYF; DNA: TGTGCCAGCAGCTTAGTTACTAGCGGGAGCACAGATACGCAGTATTTT
size: -; J: TRBJ2-6; D: -; V: TRBV2; CDR3: CASVLSGANVLTF; DNA: TGTGCCAGTGTTCTCTCTGGGGCCAACGTCCTGACTTTC
size: -; J: TRBJ1-2; D: TRBD1; V: TRBV5-8; CDR3: CASSSRTGGANGYTF; DNA: TGTGCCAGCAGCTCCCGGACAGGGGGCGCGAATGGCTACACCTTC
size: -; J: TRBJ2-1; D: TRBD2; V: TRBV7-8; CDR3: CASSGREQDSYNEQFF; DNA: TGTGCCAGCAGCGGGCGGGAGCAAGACTCCTACAATGAGCAGTTCTTC
size: -; J: TRBJ2-7; D: -; V: TRBV21-1; CDR3: CASIPIGLAGGPGYEQYF; DNA: TGTGCCAGCATCCCAATCGGACTAGCGGGAGGGCCGGGTTACGAGCAGTACTTC
size: -; J: TRBJ2-1; D: TRBD2; V: TRBV6-4; CDR3: CASSDSAGDSYNEQFF; DNA: TGTGCCAGCAGTGACTCAGCGGGGGACTCCTACAATGAGCAGTTCTTC
size: once; J: TRBJ2-7; D: TRBD1; V: TRBV27; CDR3: CASRPTGVYSYEQYF; DNA: TGTGCCAGCAGGCCTACAGGGGTCTACTCCTACGAGCAGTACTTC
size: -; J: TRBJ1-5; D: -; V: TRBV28; CDR3: CASSLFGPYNQPQHF; DNA: TGTGCCAGCAGTTTATTTGGGCCCTACAATCAGCCCCAGCATTTT
size: few; J: TRBJ2-7; D: TRBD1; V: TRBV7-9; CDR3: CASSWGQGASDEQYF; DNA: TGTGCCAGCAGCTGGGGACAGGGGGCTTCCGACGAGCAGTACTTC
size: -; J: TRBJ2-1; D: TRBD2; V: TRBV28; CDR3: CASSLLPSGGEYSSYNEQFF; DNA: TGTGCCAGCAGTTTATTGCCTAGCGGGGGGGAATATAGCTCCTACAATGAGCAGTTCTTC
size: -; J: TRBJ2-2; D: -; V: TRBV27; CDR3: CASSLAAALTGELFF; DNA: TGTGCCAGCAGTTTAGCGGCAGCCCTTACCGGGGAGCTGTTTTTT
size: once; J: TRBJ2-7; D: -; V: TRBV5-1; CDR3: CASSRDIAGEQYF; DNA: TGCGCCAGCAGCCGGGACATCGCTGGCGAGCAGTACTTC
size: few; J: TRBJ2-2; D: -; V: TRBV7-9; CDR3: CASSFGGDTGELFF; DNA: TGTGCCAGCAGCTTTGGGGGCGACACCGGGGAGCTGTTTTTT